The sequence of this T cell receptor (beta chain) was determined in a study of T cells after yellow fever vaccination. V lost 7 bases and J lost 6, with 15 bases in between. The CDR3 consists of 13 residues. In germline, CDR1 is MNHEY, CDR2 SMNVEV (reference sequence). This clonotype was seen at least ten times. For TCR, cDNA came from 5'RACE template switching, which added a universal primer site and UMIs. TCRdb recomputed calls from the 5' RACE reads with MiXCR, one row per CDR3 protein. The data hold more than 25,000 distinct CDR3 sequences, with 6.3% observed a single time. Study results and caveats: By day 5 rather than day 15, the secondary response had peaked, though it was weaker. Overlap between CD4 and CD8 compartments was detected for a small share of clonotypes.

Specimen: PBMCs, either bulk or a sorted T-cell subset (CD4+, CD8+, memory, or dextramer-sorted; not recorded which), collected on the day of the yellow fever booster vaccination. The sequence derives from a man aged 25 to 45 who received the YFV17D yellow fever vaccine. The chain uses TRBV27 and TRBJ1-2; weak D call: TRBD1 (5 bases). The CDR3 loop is CASMGQGGNGYTF. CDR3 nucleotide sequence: TGTGCCAGCATGGGGCAGGGCGGAAATGGCTACACCTTC.